This TCR beta chain was recorded in a study of Graves' ophthalmopathy and Graves' hyperthyroidism. Study-level information: Peripheral blood was gathered at the point of initial diagnosis, before any treatment started.

This clonotype was seen repeatedly, ten times or more. A follow-up of 18 months without ophthalmopathy meant that hyperthyroidism was stable. Amplification of TCR beta CDR3 regions used RNA transcripts. The authors performed first-round RT-PCR with HTBI primers and then a second-round multiplex PCR. TCRdb reprocessed the multiplex PCR reads with MiXCR, giving one entry per CDR3 protein. The table shows hundreds of thousands of distinct CDR3 sequences, with around 21% occurring only once. With V trimmed by 5 bases and J by 0 bases, 9 bases remained unmatched. Germline V gene lookup returns CDR1 SGHAT and CDR2 FQNNGV. The CDR3 contains 16 residues.

The chain has TRBV11-2 and TRBJ1-1; 7 positions match TRBD1. The receptor's source is a woman between 18 and 30 years old with stable Graves' hyperthyroidism. Sequencing was carried out using peripheral blood. The CDR3 region is CASSLKGARMNTEAFF. CDR3 in DNA: TGTGCCAGCAGCCTCAAGGGGGCTCGGATGAACACTGAAGCTTTCTTT.